Shown below are 21 T cell receptor beta chains from a single sample sequenced in a study of identical twins. MiXCR was run by TCRdb on the 5' RACE reads, yielding one entry per CDR3 protein. The sample holds around 960,000 distinct CDR3 sequences, more than 9% seen once. This same sample was also part of a study on yellow fever vaccine responses in identical twins.

The sample consisted of PBMCs. These receptors all come from a woman aged 18-29 years in good health.

This clonotype has just a few counts. The chain carries TRBV6-5 and TRBJ2-2, with 7 bases that match TRBD2. The length of the CDR3 is 15 residues. J lost 1 base, V lost 4 bases, and 3 bases had no gene match. Germline lookup yields CDR1 MNHEY and CDR2 SVGAGI. CDR3: CASSSPGGNTGELFF. The CDR3 coding sequence is TGTGCCAGCAGTTCCCCGGGGGGGAACACCGGGGAGCTGTTTTTT.

This clonotype was found a few times. The chain carries TRBV2 and TRBJ2-3; 8 nucleotides match TRBD1. The trim removed 8 bases at V and 4 bases at J, leaving 5 bases unmatched. CDR1 SNHLY and CDR2 FYNNEI come from the germline V gene. This CDR3 contains 13 residues. The DNA for the CDR3 is TGTGCCAGCCTCGGACAGGGAGCAGATACGCAGTATTTT. Residues: CASLGQGADTQYF.

This sequence joins TRBV20-1 and TRBJ2-5; weak D call: TRBD2 (5 bases). CDR3 length: 11 residues. V was clipped by 3 bases and J by 6 bases, with 8 bases between them. Germline assignment: CDR1 DFQATT and CDR2 SNEGSKA (reference sequence). For the CDR3, the DNA is TGCAGTGCTAGTTCGGGGAAGACCCAGTACTTC. This translates into CSASSGKTQYF.

This clonotype was counted only a few times. This sequence joins TRBV6-5 and TRBJ2-7; maybe TRBD2 (5 bases). CDR3 length: 16 amino acids. Germline V gene lookup returns CDR1 MNHEY and CDR2 SVGAGI. Trimming shortened V by 4 bases and J by 5 bases, and 21 bases separated the two germline ends. This chain's CDR3 is CASSSLVGLAGNEQYF. As DNA, the CDR3 is TGTGCCAGCAGTTCCCTCGTCGGCCTAGCCGGCAACGAGCAGTACTTC.

There are many counts of this clonotype. The genes are TRBV7-8 and TRBJ1-4, with TRBD1 matching over 11 bases. V shed 1 base and J 5 bases; nucleotides not matched to a gene: 3. Germline CDR1 is SGHVS and CDR2 is FQNEAQ. This CDR3 has 16 amino acids. Written as DNA, the CDR3 is TGTGCCAGCAGCTTAGAAGGGACAGGGGGAAATGAAAAACTGTTTTTT. Translation: CASSLEGTGGNEKLFF.

This clonotype was seen a handful of times. This chain joins TRBV12-3 or TRBV12-4 and TRBJ2-7, with 11 bases fitting TRBD2. The CDR3 is made up of 16 amino acids. J lost 6 bases, V lost 4 bases, and 11 bases had no gene match. In DNA form, the CDR3 reads TGTGCCAGCAGTTCCCGACTAGCGGGGCTCTGGTCCGAGCAGTACTTC. Encoded protein: CASSSRLAGLWSEQYF.

The genes are TRBV4-1 and TRBJ2-5, with D possibly matching TRBD2 (6 bases). Germline CDR1 MGHRA, CDR2 YSYEKL. This CDR3 has 15 residues. Deletions cut 0 bases from V and 7 bases from J, with 15 bases between. CDR3 sequence reads: CASSQDPVTRTTQYF. For the CDR3, the DNA is TGCGCCAGCAGCCAAGATCCGGTGACTAGGACGACCCAGTACTTC.

Ten or more counts support this clonotype. The DNA of the CDR3 is TGTGCCACCAGTGACCCTACAGGGGCGGTGGGCAATGAGCAGTTCTTC. It codes for CATSDPTGAVGNEQFF. The V gene is TRBV24-1, the J gene TRBJ2-1, with 7 positions matching TRBD1. Germline V gene lookup returns CDR1 KGHDR and CDR2 SFDVKD. V was clipped by 4 bases and J by 6 bases; unmatched bases: 11. The CDR3 has 16 amino acids.

This chain joins TRBV28 and TRBJ2-5, with 11 bases that match TRBD1. This CDR3 is built from 17 residues. Trimming at V came to 5 bases and at J to 5 bases, leaving 13 bases not matched to a gene. The germline CDR1 and CDR2 sequences are MDHEN and SYDVKM. DNA of the CDR3: TGTGCCAGCAGTACCGGGACAGGGGGGACAAGTCGCGAGACCCAGTACTTC. Translated, it gives CASSTGTGGTSRETQYF.

The rearrangement links TRBV28 to TRBJ2-5, with D unresolved. CDR3 length equals 14 residues. Germline loops: CDR1 MDHEN, CDR2 SYDVKM. Trimming took off 5 bases at V and 5 bases at J, with 15 bases between the two ends. This chain's CDR3 is CASSRLGPRETQYF. CDR3 nucleotides: TGTGCCAGCAGTAGACTCGGACCTCGGGAGACCCAGTACTTC.

This chain connects TRBV6-5 to TRBJ2-2; D not certain. Looked up from germline, CDR1 is MNHEY and CDR2 is SVGAGI. The CDR3 spans 15 residues. The germline V and J ends were trimmed by 4 bases and 3 bases, with 12 bases remaining between them. The CDR3 loop reads CASSFAIPYTGELFF. The DNA of the CDR3 is TGTGCCAGCAGTTTCGCAATCCCCTACACCGGGGAGCTGTTTTTT.

This clonotype was seen at least ten times. V is TRBV12-3 or TRBV12-4 and J is TRBJ2-1; tentatively, D is TRBD1 or TRBD2 (6 bases each). This CDR3 contains 15 residues. Trimming left V 3 bases short and J 6 bases short, with 15 bases between. Here the CDR3 DNA reads TGTGCCAGCAGTTTGTGGGGGGCGATCAGCAATGAGCAGTTCTTC. Its translation: CASSLWGAISNEQFF.

The chain carries TRBV14 and TRBJ1-2; D gene ambiguous. The germline V gene encodes CDR1 SGHDN and CDR2 FVKESK. The CDR3 sequence is 15 residues long. With 1 base removed from V and 4 bases from J, the gap between germline ends came to 13 bases. This CDR3 is CASSQGIGFTYGYTF. The CDR3 coding sequence is TGTGCCAGCAGCCAAGGAATCGGATTTACCTATGGCTACACCTTC.

This clonotype showed up just a few times. The J gene is TRBJ1-1, the V gene TRBV18; 7 bases fit TRBD1. CDR3 length: 13 amino acids. Germline CDR1 reads KGHSH; CDR2 reads LQKENI. After removal of 0 bases from V and 8 bases from J, the junction contained 3 bases not matched to a gene. DNA of the CDR3: TGTGCCAGCTCACCACCGGGGACAGCCGAAGCTTTCTTT. Translated, it gives CASSPPGTAEAFF.

The chain employs TRBV7-9 and TRBJ2-1; a possible D gene is TRBD2 (6 bases). CDR3 length: 14 residues. Germline lookup yields CDR1 SEHNR and CDR2 FQNEAQ (reference sequence). V lost 10 bases to trimming and J lost 6 bases, with 19 bases between them. The CDR3 loop reads CAILPGGPRNEQFF. CDR3 in DNA: TGTGCCATACTCCCAGGAGGGCCTCGCAATGAGCAGTTCTTC.

The V call is TRBV24-1, the J call TRBJ1-2; D gene unclear. Germline lookup yields CDR1 KGHDR and CDR2 SFDVKD. CDR3 length equals 13 residues. V was pared by 3 bases and J by 6 bases, with 10 bases between. DNA of the CDR3: TGTGCCACCAGTGATCCGGGGATTGATGGCTACACCTTC. Protein product: CATSDPGIDGYTF.

This clonotype was counted only a few times. V and J are TRBV3-1 and TRBJ2-3; TRBD2 aligns across 12 bases. This CDR3 contains 18 residues. The J segment lost 6 bases and the V segment lost 0 bases, leaving 10 bases of the junction unmatched. CDR1 LGHDT and CDR2 YNNKEL come from the germline V gene (reference sequence). CDR3 sequence: CASSQENGLAGWMDTQYF. The CDR3 nucleotides read TGTGCCAGCAGCCAAGAGAATGGACTAGCGGGGTGGATGGATACGCAGTATTTT.

This clonotype was seen many times. The chain has TRBV11-2 and TRBJ1-4, with D perhaps TRBD1 (6 bases). The V and J ends lost 5 bases and 8 bases respectively, with 18 bases between them. Germline CDR1 reads SGHAT; CDR2 reads FQNNGV. The CDR3 extends over 15 amino acids. The CDR3 protein is CASSINAGHAEKLFF. CDR3 sequence (DNA): TGTGCCAGCAGCATAAATGCGGGACATGCAGAAAAACTGTTTTTT.

There are a few counts of this clonotype. This chain links TRBV6-1 with TRBJ2-6, with D tentatively TRBD1 (6 bases). The CDR3 contains 17 residues. V was pared by 5 bases and J by 4 bases, with 18 bases between. Germline CDR1 is MNHNS and CDR2 is SASEGT. The chain's CDR3 is CASSTTGSLGGANVLTF. In DNA, the CDR3 is TGTGCCAGCAGTACGACAGGTAGCCTGGGAGGGGCCAACGTCCTGACTTTC.

This clonotype was observed a few times. The V and J genes are TRBV12-3 or TRBV12-4 and TRBJ2-7; 8 bases map to TRBD2. This CDR3 spans 12 amino acids. V trimming: 7 bases; J trimming: 7 bases; junction bases outside the gene matches: 6. CDR3 coding DNA: TGTGCCAGCACCTCGGGGGGGCGTGAGCAGTACTTC. Its translation: CASTSGGREQYF.

This clonotype was seen a handful of times. V and J are TRBV29-1 and TRBJ2-1; 10 bases are shared with TRBD2. Germline V gene sequence: CDR1 SQVTM, CDR2 ANQGSEA. The CDR3 is made up of 17 amino acids. With V trimmed by 2 bases and J by 8 bases, 15 bases remained unmatched. The CDR3 region has the DNA TGCAGCGTTGAAAAGGTTTCACGGCTAGCGGGAGTCTATGAGCAGTTCTTC. The encoded protein is CSVEKVSRLAGVYEQFF.